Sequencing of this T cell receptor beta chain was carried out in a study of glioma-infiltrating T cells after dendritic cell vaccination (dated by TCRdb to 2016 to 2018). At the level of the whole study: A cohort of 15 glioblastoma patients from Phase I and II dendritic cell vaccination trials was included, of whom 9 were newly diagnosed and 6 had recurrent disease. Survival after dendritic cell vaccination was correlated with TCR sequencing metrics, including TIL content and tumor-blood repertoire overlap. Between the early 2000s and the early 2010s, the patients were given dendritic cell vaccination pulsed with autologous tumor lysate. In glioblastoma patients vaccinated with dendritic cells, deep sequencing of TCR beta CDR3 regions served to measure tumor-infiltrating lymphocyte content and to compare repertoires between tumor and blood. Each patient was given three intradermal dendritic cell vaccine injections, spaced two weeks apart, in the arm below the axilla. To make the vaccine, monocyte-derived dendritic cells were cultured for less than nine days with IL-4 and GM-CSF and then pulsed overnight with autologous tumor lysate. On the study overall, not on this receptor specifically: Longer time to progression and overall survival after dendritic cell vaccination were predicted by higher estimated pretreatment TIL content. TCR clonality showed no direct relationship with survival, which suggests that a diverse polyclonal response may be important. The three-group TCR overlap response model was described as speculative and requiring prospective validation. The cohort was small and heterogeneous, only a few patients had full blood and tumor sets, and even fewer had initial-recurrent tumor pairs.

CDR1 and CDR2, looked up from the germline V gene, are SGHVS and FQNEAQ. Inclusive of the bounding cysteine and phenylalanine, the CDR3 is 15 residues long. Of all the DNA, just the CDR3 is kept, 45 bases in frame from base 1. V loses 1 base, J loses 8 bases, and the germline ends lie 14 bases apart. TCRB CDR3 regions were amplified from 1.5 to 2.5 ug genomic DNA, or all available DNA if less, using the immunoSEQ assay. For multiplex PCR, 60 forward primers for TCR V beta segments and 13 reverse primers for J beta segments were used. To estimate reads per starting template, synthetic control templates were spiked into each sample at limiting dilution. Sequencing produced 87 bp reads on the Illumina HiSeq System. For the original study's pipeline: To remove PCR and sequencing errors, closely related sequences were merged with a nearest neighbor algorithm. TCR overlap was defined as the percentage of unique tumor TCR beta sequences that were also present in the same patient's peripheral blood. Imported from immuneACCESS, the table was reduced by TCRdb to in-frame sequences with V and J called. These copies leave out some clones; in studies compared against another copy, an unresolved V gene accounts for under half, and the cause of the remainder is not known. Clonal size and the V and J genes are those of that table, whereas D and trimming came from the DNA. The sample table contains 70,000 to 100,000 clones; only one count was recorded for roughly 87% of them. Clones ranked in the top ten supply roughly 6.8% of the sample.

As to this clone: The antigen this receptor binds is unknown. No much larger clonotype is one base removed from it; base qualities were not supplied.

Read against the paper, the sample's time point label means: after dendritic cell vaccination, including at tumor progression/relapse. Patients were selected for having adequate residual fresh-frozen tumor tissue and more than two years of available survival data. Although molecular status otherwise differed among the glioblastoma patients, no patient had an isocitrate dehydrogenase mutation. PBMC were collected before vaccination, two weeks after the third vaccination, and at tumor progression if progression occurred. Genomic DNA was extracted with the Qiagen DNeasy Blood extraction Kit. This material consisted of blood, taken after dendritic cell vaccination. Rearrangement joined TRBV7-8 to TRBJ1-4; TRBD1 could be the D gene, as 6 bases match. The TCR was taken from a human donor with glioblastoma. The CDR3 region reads CASSLERSQGEKLFF. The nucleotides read TGTGCCAGCAGCTTAGAGCGGTCCCAGGGGGAAAAACTGTTTTTT. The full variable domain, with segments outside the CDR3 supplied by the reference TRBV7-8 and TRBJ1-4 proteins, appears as GAGVSQSPRYKVAKRGQDVALRCDPISGHVSLFWYQQALGQGPEFLTYFQNEAQLDKSGLPSDRFFAERPEGSVSTLKIQRTQQEDSAVYLCASSLERSQGEKLFFGSGTQLSVL.